The T cell receptor (beta chain) described here comes from a study of blood T cell repertoires in COVID-19. Study context: The origin of the acute and convalescent COVID-19 samples was the United States, Italy and Spain. The analysed material was cDNA or gDNA that came from T cells, B-cell-depleted T cells, or PBMCs.

Germline V CDR1 and CDR2: MNHNY, SVGAGI (reference sequence). This CDR3 comprises 13 residues. Trimming left V 0 bases short and J 3 bases short, with 5 bases between. Study processing details: How many nucleated cells were present was estimated from reference gene primer amplification. Sequencing was performed with immunoSEQ multiplex PCR; in TCRdb, only in-frame clones are kept and a portion is missing. V and J calls and clone size are as listed in that table; D and trimming were resolved from the DNA. The sample carries some 110,000 clones, 86% recorded once. The source is a man between 70 and 80 years old who had recovered from COVID-19. V gene TRBV6-6 combines with J gene TRBJ1-1; the D is unclear. The sequencing input was peripheral blood. The CDR3 reads CASSYSSYTEAFF. As DNA, the CDR3 is TGTGCCAGCAGTTACTCCTCCTACACTGAAGCTTTCTTT.